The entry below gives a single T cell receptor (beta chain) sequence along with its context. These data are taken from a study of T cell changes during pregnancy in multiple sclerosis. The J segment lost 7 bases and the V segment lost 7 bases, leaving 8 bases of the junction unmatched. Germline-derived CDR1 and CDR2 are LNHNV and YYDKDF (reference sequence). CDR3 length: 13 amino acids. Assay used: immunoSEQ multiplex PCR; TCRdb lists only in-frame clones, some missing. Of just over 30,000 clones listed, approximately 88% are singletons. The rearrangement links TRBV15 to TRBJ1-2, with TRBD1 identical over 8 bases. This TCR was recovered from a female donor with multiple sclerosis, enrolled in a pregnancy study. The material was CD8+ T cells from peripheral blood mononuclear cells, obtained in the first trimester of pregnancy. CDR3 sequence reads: CATTEGQGSGYTF. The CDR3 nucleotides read TGTGCCACCACCGAAGGACAGGGATCTGGCTACACCTTC.